The 10 T cell receptor beta chains given below trace back to one sample, sequenced in a study of identical twins. Using its own MiXCR run on the 5' RACE reads, TCRdb lists one record per CDR3 protein. The sample records more than 650,000 distinct CDR3 sequences, 6% to 6.5% being singletons. The sequenced material came from naive T cells sorted from blood. All receptors come from a man younger than 35 in good health.

There are many counts of this clonotype. The chain carries TRBV29-1 and TRBJ2-1; 7 nucleotides line up with TRBD1. The germline CDR1 and CDR2 sequences are SQVTM and ANQGSEA. This CDR3 contains 14 residues. The trim removed 1 base at V and 12 bases at J, leaving 12 bases unmatched. For the CDR3, the DNA is TGCAGCGTTGAAGCTGAGGGGGCTCACCGCGGGCAGTTCTTC. It yields the protein CSVEAEGAHRGQFF.

The genes are TRBV20-1 and TRBJ1-1; TRBD1 matches 7 bases. With 2 bases clipped from V and 6 bases from J, the junction kept 15 bases outside the gene matches. The V gene's germline CDR1 is DFQATT and CDR2 SNEGSKA (reference sequence). The CDR3 contains 16 residues. CDR3 DNA sequence: TGCAGTGCTAGATCGACAGGGACAACCCGGGGGGCTGAAGCTTTCTTT. Amino acid sequence: CSARSTGTTRGAEAFF.

At least ten counts were recorded for this clonotype. This chain uses TRBV12-3 or TRBV12-4 with TRBJ1-5; D is unclear. CDR3 size: 13 residues. The V end lost 7 bases, the J end lost 4 bases, and 11 bases lay between the germline ends. CDR3 loop: CASTPGFNQPQHF. The CDR3 DNA reads as TGTGCCAGCACCCCCGGCTTTAATCAGCCCCAGCATTTT.

This clonotype was observed at least ten times. The CDR3 nucleotides are TGTGCCAGCACTCGGACAGGTCAAGAGACCCAGTACTTC. This gives the protein CASTRTGQETQYF. The gene calls are TRBV12-3 or TRBV12-4 and TRBJ2-5; 7 nucleotides match TRBD1. With V trimmed by 7 bases and J by 2 bases, 4 bases remained unmatched. The CDR3 has 13 residues.

There are many counts of this clonotype. The chain combines TRBV5-1 with TRBJ2-1; D call uncertain. CDR1 is SGHRS, CDR2 YFSETQ, per germline. Deletions cut 5 bases from V and 8 bases from J, with 5 bases between. The CDR3 totals 10 residues. The CDR3 sequence: CASRVYEQFF. The DNA of the CDR3 is TGCGCCAGCAGGGTGTATGAGCAGTTCTTC.

This chain's CDR3 is CASSYDVAGEQYV. As DNA, the CDR3 is TGTGCCAGCAGTTACGACGTTGCGGGTGAGCAGTACGTC. The chain carries TRBV6-5 and TRBJ2-7; tentative D call: TRBD2 (5 bases). CDR3 length: 13 residues. The germline gives CDR1 MNHEY, CDR2 SVGAGI. V lost 2 bases to trimming and J lost 7 bases, with 12 bases between them.

The sample holds many counts of this clonotype. DNA of the CDR3: TGTGCCATCAGTCACCAGGACAGCCAGCTACGGGAGCAGTACGTC. As protein: CAISHQDSQLREQYV. The genes are TRBV10-3 and TRBJ2-7; TRBD1 is a possible D gene (6 bases). V shed 5 bases and J shed 7 bases, with 21 bases lying between them. The CDR3 consists of 15 residues. Looked up from germline, CDR1 is ENHRY and CDR2 is SYGVKD.

V is TRBV14 and J is TRBJ2-5, with TRBD1 matching over 7 bases. The CDR3 consists of 15 residues. Looked up from germline, CDR1 is SGHDN and CDR2 is FVKESK. With V trimmed by 3 bases and J by 4 bases, 8 bases remained unmatched. This chain's CDR3 is CASSQTGMTGETQYF. The DNA of the CDR3 is TGTGCCAGCAGCCAGACAGGGATGACGGGAGAGACCCAGTACTTC.

The sample holds many counts of this clonotype. The rearrangement joins TRBV29-1 to TRBJ2-5; D ambiguous. V dropped 2 bases and J dropped 7 bases, with 11 bases sitting between them. The length of the CDR3 is 12 residues. CDR1 is SQVTM, CDR2 ANQGSEA, per germline. CDR3 amino acids: CSVELPERTQYF. CDR3 in DNA: TGCAGCGTTGAACTTCCGGAGCGGACCCAGTACTTC.

This clonotype showed up just a few times. J is TRBJ1-5 and V is TRBV4-2; tentative D call: TRBD1 (6 bases). This CDR3 contains 14 residues. Trimming left V 0 bases short and J 5 bases short, with 8 bases between. CDR1 and CDR2 (germline): LGHNA, YNFKEQ. The CDR3 DNA is TGTGCCAGCAGCCAAGAAGGACAGCATCAGCCCCAGCATTTT. Protein: CASSQEGQHQPQHF.